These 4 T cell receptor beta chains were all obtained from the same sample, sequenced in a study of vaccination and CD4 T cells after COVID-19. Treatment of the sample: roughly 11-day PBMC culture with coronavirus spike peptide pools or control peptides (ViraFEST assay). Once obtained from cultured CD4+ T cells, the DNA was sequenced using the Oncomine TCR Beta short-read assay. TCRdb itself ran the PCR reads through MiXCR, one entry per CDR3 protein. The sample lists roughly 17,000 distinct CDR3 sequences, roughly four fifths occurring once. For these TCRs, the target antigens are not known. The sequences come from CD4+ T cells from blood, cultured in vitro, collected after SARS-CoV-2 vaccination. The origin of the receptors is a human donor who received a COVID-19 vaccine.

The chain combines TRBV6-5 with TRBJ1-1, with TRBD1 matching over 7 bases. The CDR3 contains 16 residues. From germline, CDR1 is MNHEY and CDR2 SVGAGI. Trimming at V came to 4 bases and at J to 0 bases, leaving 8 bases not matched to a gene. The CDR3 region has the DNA TGTGCCAGCAGTTCCGCCGGGACAGATATGAACACTGAAGCTTTCTTT. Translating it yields CASSSAGTDMNTEAFF.

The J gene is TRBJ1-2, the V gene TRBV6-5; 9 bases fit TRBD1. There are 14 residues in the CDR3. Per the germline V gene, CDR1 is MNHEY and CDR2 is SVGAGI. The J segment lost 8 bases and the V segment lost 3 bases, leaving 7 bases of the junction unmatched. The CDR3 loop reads CASSYSGTGNGYTF. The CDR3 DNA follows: TGTGCCAGCAGTTATTCCGGGACAGGGAACGGCTACACCTTC.

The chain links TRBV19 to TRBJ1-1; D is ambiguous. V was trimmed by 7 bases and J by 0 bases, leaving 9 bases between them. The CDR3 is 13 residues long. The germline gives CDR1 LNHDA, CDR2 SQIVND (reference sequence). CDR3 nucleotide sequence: TGTGCCAGTACCGCCCAATTGAACACTGAAGCTTTCTTT. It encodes CASTAQLNTEAFF.

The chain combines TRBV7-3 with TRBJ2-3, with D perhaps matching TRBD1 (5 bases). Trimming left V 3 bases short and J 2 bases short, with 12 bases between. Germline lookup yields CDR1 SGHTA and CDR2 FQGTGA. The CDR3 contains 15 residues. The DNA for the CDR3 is TGTGCCAGCAGCTTGGGGCCCCCTCCCACAGATACGCAGTATTTT. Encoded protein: CASSLGPPPTDTQYF.